This TCR beta chain appears in the sequencing data of a study of blood T cells in healthy people across ages. CDR1 is SEHNR, CDR2 FQNEAQ, per germline (reference sequence). The CDR3 sequence is 14 residues long. This clonotype has only a few counts. A second PCR, run for about 6 to 12 cycles, used a sample-barcoded 5' primer plus a J-beta primer mix. TCRdb re-called the 5' RACE reads through MiXCR, storing one row per CDR3 protein. The table includes fewer than 2,000,000 distinct CDR3 sequences, roughly two fifths detected once. The sample taken for sequencing was blood. The clonotype comes from a human donor in good health. V is TRBV7-9 and J is TRBJ2-4; no firm D call. The DNA end is more similar to TRBJ2-7, so the J call may be wrong. DNA of the CDR3: TGTGCCAGCAGCGACGCGCCCGGGCGCTACGAGCAGTACTTC. Translated: CASSDAPGRYEQYF.